The sequence of this TCR beta chain was determined in a study of shared clonotypes between healthy human individuals. Produced via immunoSEQ multiplex PCR; TCRdb's table is partial and in-frame only. The table shows approximately 1,000,000 clones, with 78% occurring only once. Germline CDR1 reads MDHEN; CDR2 reads SYDVKM. The ends were cut back, 4 bases at V and 1 base at J, with 17 bases in the middle. CDR3 length equals 17 residues. Source material: memory CD4+ T cells from PBMCs. Specified subset: CD45RA-negative fraction. The receptor was isolated from a man between 18 and 35 years old in good health. Some clones in this sample may be carry-over from other donors' samples. The chain links TRBV28 to TRBJ1-3; D not certain. CDR3: CASSSLRPVISGNTIYF. The CDR3 DNA reads as TGTGCCAGCAGTTCCCTACGCCCCGTAATATCTGGAAACACCATATATTTT.